The source of this TCR beta chain is a study of beta chain features in type 1 diabetes. The sequenced template was cDNA made from the entire isolated RNA. TCRdb keeps only in-frame clones here, not all; method: immunoSEQ multiplex PCR. The table has roughly 180,000 clones, about an eighth seen once. In its sample, this clone was seen a few times. J was trimmed by 5 bases and V by 4 bases; bases with no gene match: 8. The CDR3 spans 16 residues. CDR1 is SGHRS and CDR2 is YFSETQ in the germline V gene. Sequencing used central memory CD4+ T cells from blood. V gene TRBV5-1 combines with J gene TRBJ2-2; 10 bases match TRBD2. The TCR sequence derives from a woman in her late teens or twenties in good health. The CDR3 is CASSQAGGRRTGELFF. The CDR3, as DNA: TGCGCCAGCAGCCAAGCGGGAGGGCGGAGAACCGGGGAGCTGTTTTTT.